This T cell receptor beta chain was captured by sequencing in a study of T cell changes during pregnancy in multiple sclerosis (dated by TCRdb to between 2018 and 2020). A note on the overall study: The study looked at changes in the T cell repertoire across pregnancy in women with multiple sclerosis.

Receptor amplification or capture employed the immunoSEQ multiplex PCR assay. The clones in this table, taken by TCRdb from immuneACCESS, are in-frame only. Not every clone is retained; where verified, under half of the shortfall comes from an unresolved V gene, and the cause of the rest is unknown. Recorded for this sample are 30,000 to 45,000 clones; 90% to 95% of them occurred a single time. The ten biggest clones cover roughly 0.39% of the sample. Ends trimmed: V by 3 bases, J by 5 bases; bases unmatched to a gene: 5. Reading the germline V gene (reference sequence) gives CDR1 MNHNY and CDR2 SVGAGI. Inclusive of the bounding cysteine and phenylalanine, the CDR3 is 15 residues long. Only the CDR3 region is kept as DNA, spanning 45 bases read in frame from base 1. For this clone: Its antigen specificity is not known. No base quality values were provided; no much bigger clone lies one nucleotide off.

The clonotype was recovered from a female donor with multiple sclerosis, enrolled in a pregnancy study. This specimen was CD4+ T cells from peripheral blood mononuclear cells, taken in the first trimester of pregnancy. The chain employs TRBV6-6 and TRBJ1-4; 8 central nucleotides agree with TRBD1. In nucleotides, the sequence is TGTGCCAGCAGTTATCGGGGACAGGCAAATGAAAAACTGTTTTTT. Translated, this gives CASSYRGQANEKLFF.